Reported below is one T cell receptor beta chain. The sample originates from a study of blood T cell repertoires in COVID-19. Study as a whole: Sources were T cells, B-cell-depleted T cells, or PBMCs; the material itself was cDNA or gDNA.

Seattle patients were enrolled while actively infected and followed longitudinally. Authors' analysis steps: Cell counts per sample came from amplifying reference gene primers. Assay used: immunoSEQ multiplex PCR; TCRdb lists only in-frame clones, some missing. V and J calls and clone size are those listed in that table; D and trimming were worked out from the DNA. The sample includes over 150,000 clones, roughly 90% of them seen just once. There are 15 residues in the CDR3. Trimming cost V 8 bases and J 4 bases; bases outside gene matches: 12. The germline CDR1 and CDR2 sequences are MNHEY and SVGAGI.

The clonotype originates from a man in his fifties or sixties with COVID-19, enrolled during active disease. The sequencing input was peripheral blood. This chain links TRBV6-5 with TRBJ1-2; 8 bases match TRBD1. CDR3 bases: TGTGCCAGCGATTTATCAGGGGGCTCGGTCTATGGCTACACCTTC. Encoded protein: CASDLSGGSVYGYTF.